This TCR beta chain came from a study of shared clonotypes between healthy human individuals. Evenly divided among several immunoSEQ plates was the genomic DNA of each subset. The repertoire was sequenced with immunoSEQ multiplex PCR; TCRdb's copy has only in-frame clones and lacks some. Of some 2,100,000 clones detected, 90% to 95% appear once; the ten largest clones hold under 2%. V gave up 0 bases and J gave up 4 bases, with 9 bases separating them. Germline CDR1 reads SGHVS; CDR2 reads FQNEAQ. The CDR3 sequence is 14 residues long. Positively selected for CCR7, the CD45RO-negative cells used as naive CD8 cells excluded terminally differentiated effector memory CD45RA+ cells. About this clone: Its antigen is unidentified.

Findings and caveats of the study: Among non-shared clonotypes, generation probabilities were lower than among those shared by all four donors. Only blood was sampled, and tissue TCR repertoires likely differ from blood ones.

Sample: naive CD8+ T cells from PBMCs. The sequence was collected from a man younger than 35 in good health. Some clones in this sample may be carry-over from other donors' samples. This sequence joins TRBV7-8 and TRBJ2-5, with D tentatively TRBD1 or TRBD2 (5 bases each). CDR3 protein: CASSLAVGTETQYF. CDR3 bases: TGTGCCAGCAGCTTAGCGGTGGGGACAGAGACCCAGTACTTC.